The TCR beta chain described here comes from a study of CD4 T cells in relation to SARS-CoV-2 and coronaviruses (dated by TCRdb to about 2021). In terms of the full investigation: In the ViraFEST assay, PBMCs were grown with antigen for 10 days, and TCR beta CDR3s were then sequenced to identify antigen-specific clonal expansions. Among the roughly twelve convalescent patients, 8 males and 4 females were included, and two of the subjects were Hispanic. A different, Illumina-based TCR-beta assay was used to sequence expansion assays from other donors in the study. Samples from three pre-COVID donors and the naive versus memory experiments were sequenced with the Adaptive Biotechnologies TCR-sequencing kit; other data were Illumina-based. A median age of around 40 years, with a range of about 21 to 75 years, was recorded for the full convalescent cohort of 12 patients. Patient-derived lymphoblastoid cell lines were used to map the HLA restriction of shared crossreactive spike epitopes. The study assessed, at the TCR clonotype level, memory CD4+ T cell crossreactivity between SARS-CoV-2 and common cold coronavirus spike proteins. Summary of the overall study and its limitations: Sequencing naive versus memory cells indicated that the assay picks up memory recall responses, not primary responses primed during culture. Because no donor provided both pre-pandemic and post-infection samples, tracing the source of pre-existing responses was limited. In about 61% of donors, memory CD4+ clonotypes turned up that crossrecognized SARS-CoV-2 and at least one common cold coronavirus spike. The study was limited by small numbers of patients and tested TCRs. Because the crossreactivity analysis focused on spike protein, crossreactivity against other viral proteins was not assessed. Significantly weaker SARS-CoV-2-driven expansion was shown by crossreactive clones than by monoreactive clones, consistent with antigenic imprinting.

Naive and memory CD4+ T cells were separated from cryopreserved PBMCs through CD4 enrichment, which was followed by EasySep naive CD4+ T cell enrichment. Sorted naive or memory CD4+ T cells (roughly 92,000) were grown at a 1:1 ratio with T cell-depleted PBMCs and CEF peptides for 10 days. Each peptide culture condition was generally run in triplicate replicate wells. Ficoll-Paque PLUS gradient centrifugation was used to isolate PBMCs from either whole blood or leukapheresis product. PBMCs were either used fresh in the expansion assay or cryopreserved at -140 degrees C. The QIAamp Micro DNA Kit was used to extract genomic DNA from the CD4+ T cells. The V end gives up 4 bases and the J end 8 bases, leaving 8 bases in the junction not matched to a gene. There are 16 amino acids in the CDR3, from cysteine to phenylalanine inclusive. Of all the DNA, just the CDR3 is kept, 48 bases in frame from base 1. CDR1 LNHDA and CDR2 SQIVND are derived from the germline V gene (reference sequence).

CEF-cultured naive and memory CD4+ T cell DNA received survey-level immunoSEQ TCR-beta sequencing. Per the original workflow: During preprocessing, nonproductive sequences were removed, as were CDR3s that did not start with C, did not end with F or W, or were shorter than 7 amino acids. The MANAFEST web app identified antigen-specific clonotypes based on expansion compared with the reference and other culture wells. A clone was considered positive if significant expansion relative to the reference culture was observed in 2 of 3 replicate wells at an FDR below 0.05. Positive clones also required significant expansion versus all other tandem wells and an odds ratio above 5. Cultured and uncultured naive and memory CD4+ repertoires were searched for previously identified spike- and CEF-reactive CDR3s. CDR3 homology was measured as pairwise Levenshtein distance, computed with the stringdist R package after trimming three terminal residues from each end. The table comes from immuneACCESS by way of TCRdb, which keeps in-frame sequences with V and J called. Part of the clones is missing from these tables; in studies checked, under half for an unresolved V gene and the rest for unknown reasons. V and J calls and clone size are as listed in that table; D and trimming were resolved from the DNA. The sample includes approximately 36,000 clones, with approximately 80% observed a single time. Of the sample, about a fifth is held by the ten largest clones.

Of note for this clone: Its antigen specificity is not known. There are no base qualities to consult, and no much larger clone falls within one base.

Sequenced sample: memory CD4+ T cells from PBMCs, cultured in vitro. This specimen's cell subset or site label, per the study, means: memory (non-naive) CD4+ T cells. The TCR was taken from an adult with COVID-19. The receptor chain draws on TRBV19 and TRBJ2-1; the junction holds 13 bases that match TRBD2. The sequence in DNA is TGTGCCAGTAGTAAAGGACTAGCGGGAGTTAGCGATGAGCAGTTCTTC. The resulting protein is CASSKGLAGVSDEQFF.